This TCR beta chain appears in the sequencing data of a study of TIL therapy for anti-PD-1-resistant metastatic lung cancer. The sample's time point: pre-treatment sample, taken before nivolumab and TIL therapy. CDR1 is LGHDT, CDR2 YNNKEL, per germline (reference sequence). Trimming removed 3 bases from V and 0 bases from J, with 6 bases in between. This CDR3 has 13 amino acids. The libraries were made with immunoSEQ v3. Measured with immunoSEQ multiplex PCR; TCRdb has only the in-frame clones, and not every one. Here the sample spans about 60,000 clones, around 86% being singletons. The chain carries TRBV3-1 (or the pseudogene TRBV3-2) and TRBJ2-7; no clear D. The source of this sequence is a person between 30 and 80 years old with non-small cell lung cancer. The starting material was blood, obtained at baseline. CDR3 protein: CASSHASSYEQYF. CDR3 in DNA: TGTGCCAGCAGCCACGCTAGCTCCTACGAGCAGTACTTC.